The rows below give T cell receptor beta chains drawn from one sample of a study of T cells in Graves' hyperthyroidism and ophthalmopathy. TCRdb reprocessed the multiplex PCR reads via MiXCR and lists one record per CDR3 protein. The profile shows under 350,000 distinct CDR3 sequences, around 20% of them singletons. Sequencing was performed on blood. These receptors originate from a woman aged 45 to 65 with Graves' hyperthyroidism. Both conserved end residues are part of each CDR3. The D gene is left open where the match is weak. Some rows have no size entry. The others give once, few or many, or a class for an expanded clone.

length | J | V | D | size | CDR3 | DNA
15 | TRBJ2-5 | TRBV12-3/TRBV12-4 | NA | many | CASSRLQGLQETQYF | TGTGCCAGCAGTCGTCTCCAGGGGCTGCAAGAGACCCAGTACTTC
14 | TRBJ1-5 | TRBV12-3/TRBV12-4 | TRBD1 | many | CASSSTGANQPQHF | TGTGCCAGCAGTTCCACAGGGGCGAATCAGCCCCAGCATTTT
17 | TRBJ2-2 | TRBV2 | NA | NA | CASLGSRFQSNTGELFF | TGTGCCAGTCTCGGGAGCCGTTTTCAATCGAACACCGGGGAGCTGTTTTTT
16 | TRBJ2-5 | TRBV5-1 | NA | NA | CASSYGRVLGQETQYF | TGCGCCAGCAGCTATGGCAGGGTTTTGGGCCAAGAGACCCAGTACTTC
16 | TRBJ2-2 | TRBV5-1 | TRBD2 | few | CASSLSLAGDTGELFF | TGCGCCAGCAGCTTGTCGCTAGCGGGGGACACCGGGGAGCTGTTTTTT
16 | TRBJ2-3 | TRBV9 | TRBD2 | few | CASSGLGAGGADTQYF | TGTGCCAGCAGCGGACTTGGAGCGGGGGGAGCAGATACGCAGTATTTT
13 | TRBJ1-1 | TRBV25-1 | NA | NA | CASSAAQNTEAFF | TGTGCCAGCAGTGCAGCCCAGAACACTGAAGCTTTCTTT
14 | TRBJ2-1 | TRBV25-1 | NA | NA | CASSDDRFYNEQFF | TGTGCCAGCAGTGACGACAGGTTTTACAATGAGCAGTTCTTC
15 | TRBJ2-1 | TRBV7-9 | TRBD1 | many | CASSLSGTAHNEQFF | TGTGCCAGCAGCTTATCCGGGACAGCCCACAATGAGCAGTTCTTC
14 | TRBJ2-5 | TRBV11-3 | NA | NA | CASSLLASQETQYF | TGTGCCAGCAGCTTACTAGCGTCACAAGAGACCCAGTACTTC
14 | TRBJ1-2 | TRBV18 | NA | many | CASSPPGDSYGYTF | TGTGCCAGCTCACCACCTGGGGATTCCTATGGCTACACCTTC
15 | TRBJ1-5 | TRBV6-1 | NA | NA | CASSTWRDEGQPQHF | TGTGCCAGCAGTACTTGGAGGGACGAGGGTCAGCCCCAGCATTTT
14 | TRBJ2-1 | TRBV20-1 | TRBD1 | NA | CSAASGQGLDEQFF | TGCAGTGCCGCGTCGGGACAGGGGTTGGATGAGCAGTTCTTC
15 | TRBJ1-2 | TRBV5-1 | TRBD1 | NA | CASSSGTGLTSGYTF | TGCGCCAGCAGCTCAGGGACAGGGCTAACCTCTGGCTACACCTTC
17 | TRBJ2-3 | TRBV9 | TRBD2 | NA | CASSVALLAGVTDTQYF | TGTGCCAGCAGCGTAGCTCTACTAGCGGGGGTCACAGATACGCAGTATTTT
13 | TRBJ1-2 | TRBV27 | NA | NA | CASRPSGNYGYTF | TGTGCCAGCAGGCCCTCGGGTAACTATGGCTACACCTTC
13 | TRBJ1-1 | TRBV3-1 | TRBD1 | many | CASSTNRGTEAFF | TGTGCCAGCAGCACAAACAGGGGCACTGAAGCTTTCTTT
16 | TRBJ1-3 | TRBV3-1 | NA | few | CASSSRGIGSGNTIYF | TGTGCCAGCAGCTCCAGAGGAATAGGCTCTGGAAACACCATATATTTT
15 | TRBJ2-3 | TRBV27 | TRBD2 | many | CASAPGTSGTDTQYF | TGTGCCAGCGCTCCGGGAACTAGCGGCACAGATACGCAGTATTTT
14 | TRBJ2-3 | TRBV6-1 | TRBD1 | many | CASSLQGATDTQYF | TGTGCCAGCAGTCTCCAGGGGGCGACAGATACGCAGTATTTT
12 | TRBJ2-7 | TRBV20-1 | NA | few | CSARSRSYEQYF | TGCAGTGCTAGAAGTCGGTCCTACGAGCAGTACTTC
15 | TRBJ1-3 | TRBV10-3 | NA | NA | CAISGLGVSGNTIYF | TGTGCCATCAGTGGCCTGGGGGTCTCTGGAAACACCATATATTTT
13 | TRBJ1-5 | TRBV2 | NA | once | CASSEHRNQPQHF | TGTGCCAGCAGTGAACACAGGAACCAGCCCCAGCATTTT
15 | TRBJ2-7 | TRBV4-1 | TRBD2 | NA | CASSQEGLVSGEQYF | TGCGCCAGCAGCCAAGAAGGACTAGTATCGGGCGAGCAGTACTTC
16 | TRBJ2-3 | TRBV9 | TRBD2 | few | CASSLRLAGGADTQYF | TGTGCCAGCAGCTTACGACTAGCGGGAGGGGCAGATACGCAGTATTTT
15 | TRBJ2-3 | TRBV6-2/TRBV6-3 | TRBD1 | few | CASRAGQGGTDTQYF | TGTGCCAGCAGAGCGGGACAGGGGGGCACAGATACGCAGTATTTT
15 | TRBJ1-1 | TRBV20-1 | TRBD1 | NA | CSASGGAGMNTEAFF | TGCAGTGCTTCAGGGGGCGCGGGGATGAACACTGAAGCTTTCTTT
17 | TRBJ1-1 | TRBV5-1 | NA | many | CASSLGGILGWNTEAFF | TGCGCCAGCAGCTTGGGTGGCATTCTAGGGTGGAACACTGAAGCTTTCTTT
16 | TRBJ1-6 | TRBV2 | TRBD1 | many | CASSGQGRSYNSPLHF | TGTGCCAGCAGTGGACAGGGTCGGTCCTATAATTCACCCCTCCACTTT
17 | TRBJ1-4 | TRBV4-2 | NA | many | CASSQDGVGARSEKLFF | TGTGCCAGCAGCCAAGACGGTGTAGGGGCCCGGAGTGAAAAACTGTTTTTT
15 | TRBJ1-1 | TRBV12-3/TRBV12-4 | NA | many | CASRIVSGTNTEAFF | TGTGCCAGCAGAATTGTTTCCGGGACGAACACTGAAGCTTTCTTT
14 | TRBJ1-1 | TRBV7-8 | NA | many | CASSSRAHITEAFF | TGTGCCAGCAGCTCCAGGGCGCACATCACTGAAGCTTTCTTT
15 | TRBJ2-7 | TRBV7-6 | NA | NA | CASSYRRTLTYEQYF | TGTGCTAGCAGCTACCGTCGGACTCTGACCTACGAGCAGTACTTC
13 | TRBJ2-5 | TRBV7-3 | NA | many | CASSLFGRETQYF | TGTGCCAGCAGCTTATTCGGCAGAGAGACCCAGTACTTC
12 | TRBJ1-4 | TRBV20-1 | NA | many | CSARALEEKLFF | TGCAGTGCTAGAGCCCTCGAGGAAAAACTGTTTTTT
14 | TRBJ2-2 | TRBV2 | NA | many | CATQQSPIAGELFF | TGTGCCACCCAACAGTCCCCGATAGCCGGGGAGCTGTTTTTT
15 | TRBJ2-3 | TRBV11-2 | NA | few | CASSPLGGPTDTQYF | TGTGCCAGCAGCCCTCTCGGGGGGCCGACAGATACGCAGTATTTT